This T cell receptor beta chain was obtained from a study of response to subunit inactivated influenza vaccine. Details on this clonotype: Its target is unknown.

One entry per CDR3 protein, called by TCRdb with MiXCR from the RT-PCR reads. The sample lists about 650,000 distinct CDR3 sequences, around 14% occurring once. Study observations and caveats: A suggestion made by the authors is that each seasonal influenza vaccination recruits few new T cells.

The sample here was PBMCs from blood, taken about 12 days after vaccination. The origin of this receptor is a man over 45 who received an inactivated influenza vaccine.

The CDR3, as DNA: TGTGCCAGCAGTTTCCAGGAGGGCAGTTGGGAGACCCAGTACTTC. This translates into CASSFQEGSWETQYF. The genes are TRBV6-5 and TRBJ2-5, with a weak D call TRBD2 (6 bases). This CDR3 region has 15 residues. Germline-derived CDR1 and CDR2 are MNHEY and SVGAGI. V dropped 4 bases and J dropped 5 bases, with 17 bases sitting between them.